This entry concerns a single T cell receptor (beta chain). This entry comes from a study of blood T cell repertoires in COVID-19. The protocol was immunoSEQ multiplex PCR, while the TCRdb copy is restricted to in-frame clones and leaves out a portion. The sample consists of some 320,000 clones, over 85% of them appearing once. Germline CDR1 and CDR2: SGHTA and FQGTGA. The V gene lost 5 bases and the J gene lost 3 bases, with 10 bases spanning the gap. The CDR3 totals 13 residues. This receptor was identified in a man aged 60-69 years who had recovered from COVID-19. The sample comprised PBMCs or T cells enriched from blood (not recorded which). This rearrangement joins TRBV7-3 to TRBJ1-2, with D maybe TRBD1 (5 bases). The CDR3 bases are TGTGCCAGCAGCCCCGACAGATACTATGGCTACACCTTC. This translates into CASSPDRYYGYTF.